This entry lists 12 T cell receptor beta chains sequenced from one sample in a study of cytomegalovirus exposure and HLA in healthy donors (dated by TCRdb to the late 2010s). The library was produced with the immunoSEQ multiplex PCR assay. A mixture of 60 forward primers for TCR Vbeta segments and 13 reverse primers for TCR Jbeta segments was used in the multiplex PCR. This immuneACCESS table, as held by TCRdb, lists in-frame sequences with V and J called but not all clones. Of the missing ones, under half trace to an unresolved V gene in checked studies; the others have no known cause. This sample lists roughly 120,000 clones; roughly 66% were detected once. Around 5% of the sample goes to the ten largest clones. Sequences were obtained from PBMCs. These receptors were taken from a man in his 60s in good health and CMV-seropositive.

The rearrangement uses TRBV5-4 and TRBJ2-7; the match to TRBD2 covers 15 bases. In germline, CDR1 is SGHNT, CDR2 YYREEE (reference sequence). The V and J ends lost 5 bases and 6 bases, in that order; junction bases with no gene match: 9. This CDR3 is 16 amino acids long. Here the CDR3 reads CASSLGLAGGPREQYF. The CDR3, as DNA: TGTGCCAGCAGTCTCGGACTAGCGGGGGGGCCCCGCGAGCAGTACTTC. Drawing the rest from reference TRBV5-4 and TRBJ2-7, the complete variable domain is ETGVTQSPTHLIKTRGQQVTLRCSSQSGHNTVSWYQQALGQGPQFIFQYYREEENGRGNFPPRFSGLQFPNYSSELNVNALELDDSALYLCASSLGLAGGPREQYFGPGTRLTVT.

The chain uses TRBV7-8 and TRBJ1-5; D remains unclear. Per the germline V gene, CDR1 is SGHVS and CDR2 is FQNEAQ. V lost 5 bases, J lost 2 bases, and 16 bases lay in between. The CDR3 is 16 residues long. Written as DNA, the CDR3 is TGTGCCAGCAGCCATGAACGATATCGGGGCAATCAGCCCCAGCATTTT. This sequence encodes CASSHERYRGNQPQHF.

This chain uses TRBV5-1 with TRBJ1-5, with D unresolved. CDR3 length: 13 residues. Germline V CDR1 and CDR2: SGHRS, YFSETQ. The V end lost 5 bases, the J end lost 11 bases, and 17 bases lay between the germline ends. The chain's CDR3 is CASSPDPDRAQHF. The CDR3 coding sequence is TGCGCCAGCAGTCCCGACCCCGACCGGGCCCAGCATTTT. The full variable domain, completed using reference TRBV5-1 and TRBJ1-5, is KAGVTQTPRYLIKTRGQQVTLSCSPISGHRSVSWYQQTPGQGLQFLFEYFSETQRNKGNFPGRFSGRQFSNSRSEMNVSTLELGDSALYLCASSPDPDRAQHFGDGTRLSIL.

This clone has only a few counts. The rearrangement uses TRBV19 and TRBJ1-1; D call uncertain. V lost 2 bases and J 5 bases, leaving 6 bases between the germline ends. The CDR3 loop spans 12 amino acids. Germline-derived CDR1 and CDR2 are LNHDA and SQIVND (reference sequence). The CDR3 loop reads CASSIRGTEAFF. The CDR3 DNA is TGTGCCAGTAGTATACGGGGTACTGAAGCTTTCTTT.

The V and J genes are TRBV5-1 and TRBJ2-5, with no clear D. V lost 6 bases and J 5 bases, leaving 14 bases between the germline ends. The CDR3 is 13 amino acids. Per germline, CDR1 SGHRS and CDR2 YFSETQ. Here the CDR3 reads CASIASPGETQYF. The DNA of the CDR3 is TGCGCCAGCATAGCCTCCCCCGGGGAGACCCAGTACTTC.

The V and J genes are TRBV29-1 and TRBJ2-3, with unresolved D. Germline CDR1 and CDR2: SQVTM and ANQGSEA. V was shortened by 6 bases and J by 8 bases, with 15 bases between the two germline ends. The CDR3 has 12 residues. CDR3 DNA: TGCAGCGTCTCCCTCGTCGTGGCTACGCAGTATTTT. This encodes CSVSLVVATQYF.

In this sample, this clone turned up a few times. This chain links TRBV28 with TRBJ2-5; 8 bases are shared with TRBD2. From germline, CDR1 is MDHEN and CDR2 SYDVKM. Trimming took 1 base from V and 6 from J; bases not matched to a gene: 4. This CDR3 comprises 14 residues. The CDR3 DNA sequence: TGTGCCAGCAGTTTATTCCAGCGGGAGAAGACCCAGTACTTC. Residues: CASSLFQREKTQYF. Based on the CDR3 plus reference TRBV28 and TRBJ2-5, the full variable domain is DVKVTQSSRYLVKRTGEKVFLECVQDMDHENMFWYRQDPGLGLRLIYFSYDVKMKEKGDIPEGYSVSREKKERFSLILESASTNQTSMYLCASSLFQREKTQYFGPGTRLLVL.

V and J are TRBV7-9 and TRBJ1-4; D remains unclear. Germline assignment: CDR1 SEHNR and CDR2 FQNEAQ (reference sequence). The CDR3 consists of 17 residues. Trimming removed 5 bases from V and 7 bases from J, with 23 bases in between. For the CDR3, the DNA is TGTGCCAGCAGCCCTAGACCGGGCCAATCGGGGAGTGAAAAACTGTTTTTT. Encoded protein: CASSPRPGQSGSEKLFF.

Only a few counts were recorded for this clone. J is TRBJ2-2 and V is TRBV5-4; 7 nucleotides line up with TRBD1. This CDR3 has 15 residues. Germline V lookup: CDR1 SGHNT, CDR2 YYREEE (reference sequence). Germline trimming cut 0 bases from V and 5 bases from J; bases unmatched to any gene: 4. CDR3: CASSLDRGPTGELFF. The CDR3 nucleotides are TGTGCCAGCAGCTTGGACAGGGGCCCGACCGGGGAGCTGTTTTTT. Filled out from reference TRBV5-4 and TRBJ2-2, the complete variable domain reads ETGVTQSPTHLIKTRGQQVTLRCSSQSGHNTVSWYQQALGQGPQFIFQYYREEENGRGNFPPRFSGLQFPNYSSELNVNALELDDSALYLCASSLDRGPTGELFFGEGSRLTVL.

This CDR3 reads CAAGRGGDHQETQYF. CDR3 in DNA: TGTGCCGCAGGGAGGGGGGGGGACCACCAAGAGACCCAGTACTTC. The V call is TRBV6-5, the J call TRBJ2-5; a weak D match, TRBD2 (7 bases). This CDR3 region has 15 residues. CDR1 and CDR2 (germline): MNHEY, SVGAGI. Trimming cost V 11 bases and J 0 bases, with 19 bases left between them.

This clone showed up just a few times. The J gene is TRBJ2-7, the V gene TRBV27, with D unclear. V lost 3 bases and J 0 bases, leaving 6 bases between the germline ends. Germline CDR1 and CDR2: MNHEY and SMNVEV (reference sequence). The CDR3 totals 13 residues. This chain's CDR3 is CASSFYPSYEQYF. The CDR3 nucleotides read TGTGCCAGCAGTTTCTACCCCTCCTACGAGCAGTACTTC.

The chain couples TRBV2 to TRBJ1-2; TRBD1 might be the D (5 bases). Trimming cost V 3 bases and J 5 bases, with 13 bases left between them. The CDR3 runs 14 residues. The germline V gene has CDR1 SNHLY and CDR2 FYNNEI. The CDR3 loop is CASSDYGGGYGYTF. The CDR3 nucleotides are TGTGCCAGCAGTGATTATGGGGGGGGTTATGGCTACACCTTC.